This is a list of T cell receptor beta chains from one sample in a study of blood T cell repertoires in COVID-19. The method was immunoSEQ multiplex PCR; TCRdb's version includes in-frame clones alone and lacks a portion of them. The repertoire includes roughly 78,000 clones, around 86% of them detected once, and 1.9% sits in the top ten. Sequenced input: peripheral blood. The receptors originated from a woman between 55 and 75 years old with acute or convalescent COVID-19. Both conserved end residues are part of each CDR3. The D gene is left open where the match is weak. Rows may omit the clone size; those that give it use once, few, many or a size class.

clone_size d_call j_call v_call cdr3_nt cdr3_aa
. . TRBJ1-1 TRBV2 TGTGCCAGCAGTGAACCCAGGTTCCCCACTGAAGCTTTCTTT CASSEPRFPTEAFF
. . TRBJ1-2 TRBV5-1 TGCGCCAGCAGCTTGGGGTATGACACGATCATCTATGGCTACACCTTC CASSLGYDTIIYGYTF
once . TRBJ1-3 TRBV9 TGTGCCAGCAGCGTAGACGGCTCTGGAAACACCATATATTTT CASSVDGSGNTIYF
. TRBD1 TRBJ1-4 TRBV6-1 TGTGCCAGCAGTGAATTGGGGACAGGGGGACTCACTAATGAAAAACTGTTTTTT CASSELGTGGLTNEKLFF
. TRBD1 TRBJ1-2 TRBV6-5 TGTGCCAGCAGCCGGGACAGCGTCGGCTATGGCTACACCTTC CASSRDSVGYGYTF
. TRBD2 TRBJ2-1 TRBV4-3 TGCGCCAGCAGCCTATGGACTAGCGGGAGAAATGAGCAGTTCTTC CASSLWTSGRNEQFF
. . TRBJ1-5 TRBV7-9 TGTGCCAGCAGCTTAGCTGGGGGTGGGGGAGGGCCCCAGCATTTT CASSLAGGGGGPQHF
. TRBD2 TRBJ2-1 TRBV20-1 TGCAGTGCTAGTCGTACGCAGGGACTAGCGGGCGAGCAGTTCTTC CSASRTQGLAGEQFF
. TRBD2 TRBJ2-5 TRBV5-1 TGCGCCAGCAGCGGTGGGACTAGCGGGATGGAGACCCAGTACTTC CASSGGTSGMETQYF
. . TRBJ2-1 TRBV5-1 TGCGCCAGCAGCTTGGGCGGGAATGAGCAGTTCTTC CASSLGGNEQFF